The count of the clone carrying this TCR beta chain is one. V shed 6 bases and J shed 4 bases, with 16 bases lying between them. This CDR3 has 14 amino acids. From germline, CDR1 is SGHRS and CDR2 YFSETQ. Authors' analysis steps: Using reference gene primer amplification, nucleated cell counts were estimated. The protocol was immunoSEQ multiplex PCR, while the TCRdb copy is restricted to in-frame clones and leaves out a portion. V and J calls plus clone size are reproduced from that table; the DNA served to infer D and trimming. The sample lists some 200,000 clones; roughly 84% were seen once. This sample was included in a study of blood T cell repertoires in COVID-19. Whole-study context: PBMCs, B-cell-depleted T cells, or T cells were the source of the cDNA or gDNA that made up the material.

The receptor comes from a woman between 70 and 85 years old with COVID-19, enrolled during active disease. Source material: peripheral blood. The chain has TRBV5-1 and TRBJ2-5; D might be TRBD2 (6 bases). The CDR3 loop is CASTSQGAGETQYF. The CDR3 nucleotides are TGCGCCAGCACCTCGCAGGGAGCGGGAGAGACCCAGTACTTC.